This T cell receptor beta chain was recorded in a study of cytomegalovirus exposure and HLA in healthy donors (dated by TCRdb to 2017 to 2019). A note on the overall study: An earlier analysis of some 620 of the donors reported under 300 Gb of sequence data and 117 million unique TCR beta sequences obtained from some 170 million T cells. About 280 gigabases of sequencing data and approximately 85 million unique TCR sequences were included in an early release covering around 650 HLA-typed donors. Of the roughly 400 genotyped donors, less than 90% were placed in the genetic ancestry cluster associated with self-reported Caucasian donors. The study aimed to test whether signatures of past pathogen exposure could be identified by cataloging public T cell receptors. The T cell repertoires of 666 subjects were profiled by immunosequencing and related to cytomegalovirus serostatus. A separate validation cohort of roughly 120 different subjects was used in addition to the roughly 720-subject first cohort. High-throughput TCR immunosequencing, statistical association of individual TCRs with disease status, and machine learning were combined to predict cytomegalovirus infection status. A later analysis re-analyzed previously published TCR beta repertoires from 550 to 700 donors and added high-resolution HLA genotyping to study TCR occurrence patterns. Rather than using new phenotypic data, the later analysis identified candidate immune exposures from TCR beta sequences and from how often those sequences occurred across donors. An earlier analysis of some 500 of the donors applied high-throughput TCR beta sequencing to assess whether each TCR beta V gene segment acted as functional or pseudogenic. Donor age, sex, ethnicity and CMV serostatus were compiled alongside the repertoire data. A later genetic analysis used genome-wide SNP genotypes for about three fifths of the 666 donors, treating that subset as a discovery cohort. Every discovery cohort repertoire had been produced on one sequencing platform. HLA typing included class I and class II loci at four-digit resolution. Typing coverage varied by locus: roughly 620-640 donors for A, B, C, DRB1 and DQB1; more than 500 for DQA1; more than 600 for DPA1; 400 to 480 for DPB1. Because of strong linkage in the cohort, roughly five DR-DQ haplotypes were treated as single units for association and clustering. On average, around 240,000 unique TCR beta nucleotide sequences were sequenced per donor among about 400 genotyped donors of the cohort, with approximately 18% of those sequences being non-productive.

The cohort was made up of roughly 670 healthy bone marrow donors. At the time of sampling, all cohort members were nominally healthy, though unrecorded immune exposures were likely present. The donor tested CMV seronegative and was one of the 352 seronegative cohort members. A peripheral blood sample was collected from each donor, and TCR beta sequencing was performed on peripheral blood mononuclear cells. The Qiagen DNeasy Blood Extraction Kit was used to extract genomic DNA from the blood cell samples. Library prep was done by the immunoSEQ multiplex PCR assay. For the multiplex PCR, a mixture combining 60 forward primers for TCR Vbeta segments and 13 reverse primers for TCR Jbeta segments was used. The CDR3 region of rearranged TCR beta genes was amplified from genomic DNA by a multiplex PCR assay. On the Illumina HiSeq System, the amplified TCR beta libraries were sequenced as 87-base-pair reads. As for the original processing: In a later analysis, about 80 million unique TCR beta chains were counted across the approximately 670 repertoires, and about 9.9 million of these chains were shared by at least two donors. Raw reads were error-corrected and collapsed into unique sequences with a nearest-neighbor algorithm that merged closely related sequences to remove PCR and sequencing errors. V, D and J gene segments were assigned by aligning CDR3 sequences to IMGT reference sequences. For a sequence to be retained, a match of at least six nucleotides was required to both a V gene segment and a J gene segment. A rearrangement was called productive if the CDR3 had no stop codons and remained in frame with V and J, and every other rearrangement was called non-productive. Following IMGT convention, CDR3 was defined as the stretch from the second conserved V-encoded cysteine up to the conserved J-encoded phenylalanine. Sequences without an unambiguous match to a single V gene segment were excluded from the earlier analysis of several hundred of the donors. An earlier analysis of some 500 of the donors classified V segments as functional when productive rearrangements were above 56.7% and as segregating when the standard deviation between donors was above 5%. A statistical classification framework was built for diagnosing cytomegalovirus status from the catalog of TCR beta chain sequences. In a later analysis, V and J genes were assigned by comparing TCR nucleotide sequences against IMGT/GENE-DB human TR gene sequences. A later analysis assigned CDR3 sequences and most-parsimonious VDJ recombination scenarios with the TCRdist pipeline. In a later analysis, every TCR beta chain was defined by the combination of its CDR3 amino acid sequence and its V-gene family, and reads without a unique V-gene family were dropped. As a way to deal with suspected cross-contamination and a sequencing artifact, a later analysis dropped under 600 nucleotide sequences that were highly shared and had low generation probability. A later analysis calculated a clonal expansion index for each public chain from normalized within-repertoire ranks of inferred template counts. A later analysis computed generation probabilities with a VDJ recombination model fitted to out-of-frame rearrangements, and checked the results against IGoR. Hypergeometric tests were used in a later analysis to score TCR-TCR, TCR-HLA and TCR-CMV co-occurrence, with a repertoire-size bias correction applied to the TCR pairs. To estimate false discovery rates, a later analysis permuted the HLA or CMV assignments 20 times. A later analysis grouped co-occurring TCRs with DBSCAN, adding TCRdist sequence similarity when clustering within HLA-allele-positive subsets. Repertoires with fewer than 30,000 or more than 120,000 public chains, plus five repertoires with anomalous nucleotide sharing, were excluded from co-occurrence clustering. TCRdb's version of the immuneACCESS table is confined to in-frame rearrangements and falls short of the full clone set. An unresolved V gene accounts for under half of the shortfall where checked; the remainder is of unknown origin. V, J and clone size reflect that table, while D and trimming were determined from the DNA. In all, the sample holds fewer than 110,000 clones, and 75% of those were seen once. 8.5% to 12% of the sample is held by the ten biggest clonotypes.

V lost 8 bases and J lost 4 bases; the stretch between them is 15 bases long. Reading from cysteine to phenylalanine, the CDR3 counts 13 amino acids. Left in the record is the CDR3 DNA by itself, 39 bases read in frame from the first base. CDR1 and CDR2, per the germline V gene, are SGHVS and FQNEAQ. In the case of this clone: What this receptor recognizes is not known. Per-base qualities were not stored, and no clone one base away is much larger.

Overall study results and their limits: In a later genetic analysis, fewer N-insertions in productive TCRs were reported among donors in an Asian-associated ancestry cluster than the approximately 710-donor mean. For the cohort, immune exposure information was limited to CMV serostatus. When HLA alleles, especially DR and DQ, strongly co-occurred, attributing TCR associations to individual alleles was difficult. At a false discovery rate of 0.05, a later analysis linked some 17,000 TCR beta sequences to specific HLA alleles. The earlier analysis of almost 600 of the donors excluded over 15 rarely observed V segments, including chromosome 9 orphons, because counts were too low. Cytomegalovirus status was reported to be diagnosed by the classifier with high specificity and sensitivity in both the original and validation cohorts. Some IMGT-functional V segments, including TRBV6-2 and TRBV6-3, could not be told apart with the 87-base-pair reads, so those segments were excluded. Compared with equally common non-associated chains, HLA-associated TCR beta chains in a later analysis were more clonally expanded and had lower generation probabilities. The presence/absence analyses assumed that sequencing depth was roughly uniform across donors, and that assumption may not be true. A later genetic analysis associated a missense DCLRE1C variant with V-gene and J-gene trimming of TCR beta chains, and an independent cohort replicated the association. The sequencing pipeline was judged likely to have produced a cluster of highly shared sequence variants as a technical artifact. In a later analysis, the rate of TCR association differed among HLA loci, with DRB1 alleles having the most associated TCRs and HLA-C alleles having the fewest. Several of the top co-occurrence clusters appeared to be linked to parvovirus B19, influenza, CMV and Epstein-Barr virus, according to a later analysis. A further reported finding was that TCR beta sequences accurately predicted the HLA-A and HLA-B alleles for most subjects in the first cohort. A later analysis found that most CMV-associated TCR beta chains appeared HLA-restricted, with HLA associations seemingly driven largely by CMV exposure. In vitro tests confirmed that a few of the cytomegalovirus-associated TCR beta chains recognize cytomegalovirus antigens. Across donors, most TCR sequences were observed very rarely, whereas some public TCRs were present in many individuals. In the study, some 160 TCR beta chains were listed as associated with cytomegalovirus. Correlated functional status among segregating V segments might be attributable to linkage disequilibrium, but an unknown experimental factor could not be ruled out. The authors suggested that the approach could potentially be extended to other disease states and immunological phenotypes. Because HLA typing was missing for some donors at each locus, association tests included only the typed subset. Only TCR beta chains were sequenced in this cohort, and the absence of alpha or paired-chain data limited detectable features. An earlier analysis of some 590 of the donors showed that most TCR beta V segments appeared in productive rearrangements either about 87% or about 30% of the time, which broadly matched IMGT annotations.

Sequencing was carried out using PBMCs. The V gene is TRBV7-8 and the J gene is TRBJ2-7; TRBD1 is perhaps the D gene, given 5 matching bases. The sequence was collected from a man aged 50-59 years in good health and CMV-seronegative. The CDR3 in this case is CASLPPRGYEQYF. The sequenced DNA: TGTGCCAGCCTCCCACCAAGGGGTTACGAGCAGTACTTC.